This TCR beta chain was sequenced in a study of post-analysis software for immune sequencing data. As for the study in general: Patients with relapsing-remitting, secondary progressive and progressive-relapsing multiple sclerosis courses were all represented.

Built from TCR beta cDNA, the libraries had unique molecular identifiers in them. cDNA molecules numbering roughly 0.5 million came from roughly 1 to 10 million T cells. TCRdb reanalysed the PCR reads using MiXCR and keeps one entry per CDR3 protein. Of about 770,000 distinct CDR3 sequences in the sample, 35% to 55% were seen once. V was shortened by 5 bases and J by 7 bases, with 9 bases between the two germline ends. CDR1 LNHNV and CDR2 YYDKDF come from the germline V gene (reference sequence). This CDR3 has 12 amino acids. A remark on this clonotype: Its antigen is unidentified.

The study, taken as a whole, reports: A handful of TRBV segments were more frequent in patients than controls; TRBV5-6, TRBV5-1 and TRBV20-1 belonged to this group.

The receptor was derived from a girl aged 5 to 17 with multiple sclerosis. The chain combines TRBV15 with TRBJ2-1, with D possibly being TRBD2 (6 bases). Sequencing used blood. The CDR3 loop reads CATSGTGNEQFF. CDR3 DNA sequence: TGTGCCACCAGCGGGACTGGGAATGAGCAGTTCTTC. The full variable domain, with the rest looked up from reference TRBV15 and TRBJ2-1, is DAMVIQNPRYQVTQFGKPVTLSCSQTLNHNVMYWYQQKSSQAPKLLFHYYDKDFNNEADTPDNFQSRRPNTSFCFLDIRSPGLGDTAMYLCATSGTGNEQFFGPGTRLTVL.